The 29 T cell receptor beta chains presented below share a single source sample, sequenced in a study of blood T cells in healthy people across ages. Next came a second PCR, run for about 6 to 12 cycles, which used a sample-barcoded 5' primer along with a J-beta primer mix. Each CDR3 protein is one row after TCRdb ran MiXCR on the 5' RACE reads. Of about 1.8 million distinct CDR3 sequences listed, less than 50% are singletons. The specimen was blood. These receptors were collected from a middle-aged woman in good health.

The sample holds a few counts of this clonotype. The V call is TRBV11-2, the J call TRBJ2-5; weak D call: TRBD2 (6 bases). V lost 4 bases to trimming and J lost 3 bases, with 15 bases between them. Germline CDR1 and CDR2: SGHAT and FQNNGV. CDR3 length: 15 amino acids. CDR3 bases: TGTGCCAGCAGCTATTGGGGAGCTAGCGAAGAGACCCAGTACTTC. The encoded protein is CASSYWGASEETQYF.

V gene TRBV24-1 combines with J gene TRBJ1-5; weak D call: TRBD1 (6 bases). Germline V gene lookup returns CDR1 KGHDR and CDR2 SFDVKD. The CDR3 consists of 14 residues. With 10 bases removed from V and 1 base from J, the gap between germline ends came to 13 bases. The CDR3 region has the DNA TGTGCCACAAAACCGGGACAAAGCAATCAGCCCCAGCATTTT. Residues: CATKPGQSNQPQHF.

This clonotype was seen many times. The chain recombines TRBV6-2 or TRBV6-3 with TRBJ2-1; no reliable D call. The germline V gene has CDR1 MNHEY and CDR2 SVGEGT. V lost 2 bases and J 6 bases, leaving 2 bases between the germline ends. The CDR3 contains 11 residues. In DNA, the CDR3 is TGTGCCAGCAGTTACCCCAATGAGCAGTTCTTC. Translated, it gives CASSYPNEQFF.

The V and J genes are TRBV6-5 and TRBJ2-7; 11 bases map to TRBD2. The better agreement between TRBJ2-5 and the DNA end casts doubt on the J call. CDR1 and CDR2 from the germline V gene are MNHEY and SVGAGI. This CDR3 is 16 amino acids long. The CDR3 loop is CASSHPGTSGGETQYF. The CDR3 DNA follows: TGTGCCAGCAGTCATCCCGGGACTAGCGGTGGGGAGACCCAGTACTTC.

The chain employs TRBV12-3 or TRBV12-4 and TRBJ1-2, with no clear D. The length of the CDR3 is 13 residues. Between the trimmed V and J ends, which lost 2 bases and 8 bases, there was a span of 12 bases. The chain's CDR3 is CASSLWVDGGYTF. CDR3 bases: TGTGCCAGCAGTTTATGGGTGGATGGCGGCTACACCTTC.

V usage is TRBV12-3 or TRBV12-4 and J usage is TRBJ2-1; D remains unclear. V was shortened by 3 bases and J by 7 bases, with 19 bases between the two germline ends. The CDR3 is made up of 16 amino acids. CDR3 region: CASSFKGLPGSNEQFF. Written as DNA, the CDR3 is TGTGCCAGCAGTTTCAAGGGCCTACCTGGGTCAAATGAGCAGTTCTTC.

The chain joins TRBV7-2 to TRBJ2-1, with D unclear. V dropped 1 base and J dropped 0 bases, with 13 bases sitting between them. The CDR3 consists of 17 residues. The V gene's germline CDR1 is SGHTA and CDR2 FQGNSA. CDR3 residues: CASSLEPYPSSYNEQFF. The CDR3 DNA sequence: TGTGCCAGCAGCTTAGAACCTTATCCTAGCTCCTACAATGAGCAGTTCTTC.

V is TRBV4-2 and J is TRBJ2-7; 9 bases are shared with TRBD2. This CDR3 contains 16 residues. CDR1 is LGHNA and CDR2 is YNFKEQ in the germline V gene. V lost 4 bases to trimming and J lost 2 bases; unmatched junction nucleotides: 9. DNA of the CDR3: TGTGCCAGCAGCCCCTCAGAGGGCGGGGGGGCCTACGAGCAGTACTTC. Translation gives CASSPSEGGGAYEQYF.

The J gene is TRBJ2-5, the V gene TRBV6-1; TRBD1 is a possible D gene (7 bases). The end of the DNA fits TRBJ2-7 better, so the J call may be wrong. Germline assignment: CDR1 MNHNS and CDR2 SASEGT. The CDR3 has 15 amino acids. The CDR3, as DNA: TGTGCCAGCAGTGATCCTGCGGGACAGTTTTACGAGCAGTACTTC. Translation gives CASSDPAGQFYEQYF.

A remark on this clonotype: Compared with germline, one end of the junction differs, possibly owing to a read error. The gene calls are TRBV20-1 and TRBJ2-4; 7 nucleotides line up with TRBD1. CDR1 DFQATT and CDR2 SNEGSKA come from the germline V gene (reference sequence). CDR3 length: 11 amino acids. In DNA, the CDR3 is TGCAGTGCCCCTAGACAGGGAATTCCGTACTTC. Its translation is CSAPRQGIPYF.

V usage is TRBV7-9 and J usage is TRBJ2-5, with 7 bases lining up with TRBD1. The germline V gene has CDR1 SEHNR and CDR2 FQNEAQ (reference sequence). The J segment lost 2 bases and the V segment lost 8 bases, leaving 5 bases of the junction unmatched. There are 13 residues in the CDR3. The CDR3: CASLTGSQETQYF. As DNA, the CDR3 is TGTGCCAGCCTGACAGGGAGTCAAGAGACCCAGTACTTC.

This clonotype has only a few counts. This chain joins TRBV15 and TRBJ2-1; D is unresolved. Trimming stripped 5 bases from V and 0 bases from J, with 11 bases between. Germline lookup yields CDR1 LNHNV and CDR2 YYDKDF (reference sequence). The CDR3 is 15 amino acids. CDR3 DNA: TGTGCCACCAGCGACGGGCTAGACTCCTACAATGAGCAGTTCTTC. It is translated as CATSDGLDSYNEQFF.

The chain carries TRBV6-1 and TRBJ2-6, with TRBD1 matching over 9 bases. Germline CDR1 reads MNHNS; CDR2 reads SASEGT. The CDR3 has 17 residues. Trimming at V came to 6 bases and at J to 1 base, leaving 7 bases not matched to a gene. CDR3 DNA: TGTGCCAGCAGAGGCCGGGACAGGGTTTCTGGGGCCAACGTCCTGACTTTC. Residues: CASRGRDRVSGANVLTF.

This clonotype was picked up a small number of times. The chain is built from TRBV24-1 and TRBJ2-3; a weak D match, TRBD1 (5 bases). This CDR3 is 15 amino acids long. Germline assignment: CDR1 KGHDR and CDR2 SFDVKD. Trimming took off 2 bases at V and 0 bases at J, with 8 bases between the two ends. The CDR3 sequence: CATSDSRVSTDTQYF. The CDR3 DNA reads as TGTGCCACCAGTGATTCCAGGGTTAGCACAGATACGCAGTATTTT.

This clonotype appeared a few times. The chain joins TRBV5-1 to TRBJ2-3, with 8 nucleotides matching TRBD1. Germline values: CDR1 SGHRS, CDR2 YFSETQ. This CDR3 spans 16 amino acids. After removal of 4 bases from V and 0 bases from J, the junction contained 7 bases not matched to a gene. The CDR3 DNA is TGCGCCAGCAGCCTCCCGACAGGGGCAAGCACAGATACGCAGTATTTT. Residues: CASSLPTGASTDTQYF.

In DNA form, the CDR3 reads TGCGCCAGCAGCCAAGATGTAGGGATCGCCTACAATGAGCAGTTCTTC. It codes for CASSQDVGIAYNEQFF. The chain has TRBV4-1 and TRBJ2-1; D gene unclear. Germline V gene data show CDR1 as MGHRA and CDR2 as YSYEKL. V gave up 0 bases and J gave up 2 bases, with 11 bases separating them. The CDR3 covers 16 residues.

The V and J genes are TRBV29-1 and TRBJ2-5; D unresolved. The V end lost 4 bases, the J end lost 2 bases, and 14 bases lay between the germline ends. The CDR3 sequence is 14 residues long. Germline V gives CDR1 SQVTM, CDR2 ANQGSEA. CDR3 in DNA: TGCAGCGTTGTTTGGTTGGCAGGACAAGAGACCCAGTACTTC. Its translation: CSVVWLAGQETQYF.

This clonotype was counted between two and nine times. The genes are TRBV19 and TRBJ2-7; TRBD2 might be the D (5 bases). The CDR3 is 15 amino acids. V was shortened by 5 bases and J by 3 bases, with 17 bases between the two germline ends. Germline V gene sequence: CDR1 LNHDA, CDR2 SQIVND (reference sequence). CDR3 in amino acids: CASSPRLRDIYEQYF. Written as DNA, the CDR3 is TGTGCCAGTAGTCCTAGACTCCGGGATATCTACGAGCAGTACTTC.

The chain combines TRBV20-1 with TRBJ2-3; D not certain. The length of the CDR3 is 12 residues. V shed 1 base and J shed 4 bases, with 6 bases lying between them. Germline-derived CDR1 and CDR2 are DFQATT and SNEGSKA (reference sequence). CDR3 in DNA: TGCAGTGCTAGAGTCGTAGCAGATACGCAGTATTTT. It encodes CSARVVADTQYF.

V and J are TRBV6-2 or TRBV6-3 and TRBJ2-1; D unclear. V was shortened by 6 bases and J by 7 bases, with 10 bases between the two germline ends. CDR3 size: 12 residues. The germline CDR1 and CDR2 sequences are MNHEY and SVGEGT. In DNA form, the CDR3 reads TGTGCCAGCAGGTACAGCTGGAATGAGCAGTTCTTC. Amino acids: CASRYSWNEQFF.

As regards this clonotype: A read error may account for a junction end that differs from germline. V gene TRBV4-2 combines with J gene TRBJ2-3; maybe TRBD2 (5 bases). Germline lookup yields CDR1 LGHNA and CDR2 YNFKEQ. CDR3 length equals 14 residues. CDR3 nucleotide sequence: TGTGCCAGCAGCCAAGATACGGGAACGGATACGCGGTATTTT. Translated, it gives CASSQDTGTDTRYF.

This chain uses TRBV4-2 with TRBJ1-5, with a weak D call TRBD1 (5 bases). Trimming shortened V by 0 bases and J by 4 bases, and 7 bases separated the two germline ends. This CDR3 comprises 14 residues. The germline V gene has CDR1 LGHNA and CDR2 YNFKEQ. CDR3 region: CASSQEQDNQPQHF. The CDR3 DNA reads as TGTGCCAGCAGCCAAGAACAGGATAATCAGCCCCAGCATTTT.

The chain combines TRBV12-3 or TRBV12-4 with TRBJ2-3, with 7 nucleotides matching TRBD2. CDR3 size: 17 residues. J gave up 0 bases and V 6 bases, and 12 bases lay outside the gene matches. CDR3 sequence: CASSPGRRESSTDTQYF. In nucleotides, the CDR3 is TGTGCCAGCAGCCCCGGAAGGCGGGAGTCTAGCACAGATACGCAGTATTTT.

This clonotype has a handful of counts. The chain couples TRBV4-1 to TRBJ2-3; unclear D gene. The V end lost 3 bases, the J end lost 0 bases, and 10 bases lay between the germline ends. CDR3 length equals 15 residues. The germline V gene encodes CDR1 MGHRA and CDR2 YSYEKL. CDR3 nucleotides: TGCGCCAGCAGCCAGGCTCCGACTAGCACAGATACGCAGTATTTT. It encodes CASSQAPTSTDTQYF.

The gene calls are TRBV27 and TRBJ2-1; D gene ambiguous. V was trimmed by 6 bases and J by 13 bases, leaving 28 bases between them. From germline, CDR1 is MNHEY and CDR2 SMNVEV (reference sequence). CDR3 length: 16 amino acids. DNA for the CDR3: TGTGCCAGCAGCCCTTACTACGGACGGCTCCAAGAGACCCAGTTCTTC. This sequence encodes CASSPYYGRLQETQFF.

This clonotype was counted a few times. The genes are TRBV9 and TRBJ2-1; TRBD2 matches at 10 bases. V trimming: 0 bases; J trimming: 7 bases; junction bases outside the gene matches: 10. The CDR3 is made up of 17 amino acids. CDR1 and CDR2 from the germline V gene are SGDLS and YYNGEE. The CDR3 DNA sequence: TGTGCCAGCAGCGTAGACGAAGCGGGGGGGCTGGGGAATGAGCAGTTCTTC. Translating gives CASSVDEAGGLGNEQFF.

The chain joins TRBV10-3 to TRBJ2-5; TRBD2 matches at 9 bases. V lost 4 bases to trimming and J lost 2 bases; unmatched junction nucleotides: 11. This CDR3 is built from 17 residues. CDR1 and CDR2 (germline): ENHRY, SYGVKD. CDR3 sequence reads: CAISGRTSEGPQETQYF. The CDR3 DNA reads TGTGCCATCAGTGGGCGGACTAGCGAGGGACCTCAAGAGACCCAGTACTTC.

This clonotype was seen more than once but under ten times. V is TRBV15 and J is TRBJ2-1; TRBD2 matches at 8 bases. The CDR3 spans 16 residues. CDR1 is LNHNV, CDR2 YYDKDF, per germline (reference sequence). The ends lost 2 bases at V and 2 bases at J; junction bases unmatched: 5. The CDR3 loop reads CATSRPGLGTYNEQFF. The CDR3 DNA follows: TGTGCCACCAGCAGACCGGGACTAGGAACCTACAATGAGCAGTTCTTC.

The J gene is TRBJ2-1, the V gene TRBV5-1; 13 positions agree with TRBD2. With V trimmed by 4 bases and J by 1 base, 8 bases remained unmatched. Germline CDR1 is SGHRS and CDR2 is YFSETQ. The CDR3 has 18 amino acids. In DNA form, the CDR3 reads TGCGCCAGCAGCATTACTAGCGGGGGGGGGTTATCCTACAATGAGCAGTTCTTC. It specifies CASSITSGGGLSYNEQFF. Based on the CDR3 plus reference TRBV5-1 and TRBJ2-1, the full variable domain is KAGVTQTPRYLIKTRGQQVTLSCSPISGHRSVSWYQQTPGQGLQFLFEYFSETQRNKGNFPGRFSGRQFSNSRSEMNVSTLELGDSALYLCASSITSGGGLSYNEQFFGPGTRLTVL.